The 23 T cell receptor beta chains listed next were all sequenced from one sample in a study of lung T cells in sarcoidosis with Löfgren's syndrome. TCRdb reprocessed the reads via MiXCR and lists one record per CDR3 protein. Here the sample spans roughly 63,000 distinct CDR3 sequences, 21% being singletons. What was sequenced was CD4+ T cells from PBMCs. The receptors originated from a human donor with sarcoidosis (Löfgren's syndrome or another form), or a control subject (not recorded which).

In the case of this clonotype: A much more abundant neighbour one base away suggests this may be a read error. V gene TRBV6-1 combines with J gene TRBJ2-1, with D perhaps matching TRBD1 or TRBD2 (5 bases each). The CDR3 runs to 11 residues. Trimming took 10 bases from V and 9 from J, leaving 13 bases between them. Looked up from germline, CDR1 is MNHNS and CDR2 is SASEGT. The CDR3 here is CAIGRDREQFF. The DNA for the CDR3 is TGTGCCATCGGTAGGGACCGTGAGCAGTTCTTC.

As regards this clonotype: A single base separates this from a much larger clone, so it may be a read error. The chain joins TRBV6-6 to TRBJ2-1; tentatively, D is TRBD2 (5 bases). The germline gives CDR1 MNHNY, CDR2 SVGAGI (reference sequence). The CDR3 has 17 residues. The CDR3 is CASSYARTLSSYDEQFF. The CDR3 DNA sequence: TGTGCCAGCAGTTACGCGAGGACTCTAAGCTCCTACGATGAGCAGTTCTTC.

At least ten counts were recorded for this clonotype. The chain combines TRBV20-1 with TRBJ2-1; 10 nucleotides match TRBD2. Germline values: CDR1 DFQATT, CDR2 SNEGSKA (reference sequence). V shed 8 bases, J shed 6 bases, and the junction held 4 bases outside the gene matches. The CDR3 consists of 12 residues. The CDR3 is CSYSGRSNEQFF. The CDR3, as DNA: TGCAGTTATAGCGGGAGGAGCAATGAGCAGTTCTTC.

As for this clonotype: Mismatch with germline at one junction end may stem from a read error. The chain links TRBV10-3 to TRBJ1-1, with a possible D match to TRBD1 (6 bases). There are 15 residues in the CDR3. CDR1 and CDR2 from the germline V gene are ENHRY and SYGVKD. CDR3 amino acids: CATSGLRDMNTEAFF. The CDR3 nucleotides read TGTGCCACCAGTGGGTTGAGGGACATGAACACTGAAGCTTTCTTT.

This clonotype was seen ten or more times. The rearrangement uses TRBV6-1 and TRBJ1-5; D possibly corresponds to TRBD1 (6 bases). The V and J ends lost 5 bases and 3 bases respectively, with 11 bases between them. CDR3 size: 14 residues. From germline, CDR1 is MNHNS and CDR2 SASEGT. This chain's CDR3 is CASSPGQFNQPQHF. The DNA for the CDR3 is TGTGCCAGCAGTCCCGGACAGTTCAATCAGCCCCAGCATTTT.

In its sample, this clonotype was seen a few times. The V and J genes are TRBV12-3 or TRBV12-4 and TRBJ2-5; 7 positions match TRBD1. Losses at the gene ends were 2 bases for V and 1 base for J; bases not matched to a gene: 1. The CDR3 length is 14 residues. The CDR3: CASSLRQGQETQYF. The CDR3 coding sequence is TGTGCCAGCAGTTTAAGACAGGGCCAAGAGACCCAGTACTTC.

About this clonotype itself: A much larger clone lies a single base off, so this may be a read error. This rearrangement joins TRBV20-1 to TRBJ2-3; 7 bases are a match to TRBD1. Unmatched junction bases numbered 6, after V lost 0 bases and J lost 6 bases. The CDR3 extends over 14 amino acids. Looked up from germline, CDR1 is DFQATT and CDR2 is SNEGSKA (reference sequence). CDR3 residues: CSARDQRGPDTQYF. DNA for the CDR3: TGCAGTGCTAGAGATCAAAGGGGGCCCGATACGCAGTATTTT.

This clonotype was detected many times. The chain has TRBV27 and TRBJ1-1, with a tentative D call TRBD1 (6 bases). Per the germline V gene, CDR1 is MNHEY and CDR2 is SMNVEV (reference sequence). The CDR3 is 13 amino acids. V was cut by 8 bases and J by 0 bases, with 10 bases left in between. This CDR3 reads CASHDRMNTEAFF. The CDR3 nucleotides are TGTGCCAGCCATGACAGGATGAACACTGAAGCTTTCTTT.

This clonotype appeared many times. The rearrangement joins TRBV6-1 to TRBJ1-6, with D unresolved. CDR3 length: 13 residues. Germline V gives CDR1 MNHNS, CDR2 SASEGT. Trimming left V 6 bases short and J 5 bases short, with 8 bases between. DNA for the CDR3: TGTGCCAGCAGAAGTGGCGATAATTCACCCCTCCACTTT. This encodes CASRSGDNSPLHF.

The chain is built from TRBV5-1 and TRBJ2-3; D is undetermined. Trimming cost V 4 bases and J 0 bases, with 9 bases left between them. There are 14 residues in the CDR3. CDR1 is SGHRS and CDR2 is YFSETQ in the germline V gene. The CDR3 DNA follows: TGCGCCAGCAGCCGTGAGCCGAGCACAGATACGCAGTATTTT. Protein sequence: CASSREPSTDTQYF.

In this sample, this clonotype turned up many times. The rearrangement joins TRBV28 to TRBJ2-7; a weak D match, TRBD1 (6 bases). The CDR3 extends over 15 amino acids. Deletions cut 4 bases from V and 7 bases from J, with 20 bases between. CDR1 and CDR2 (germline): MDHEN, SYDVKM. This CDR3 reads CASSYPQVSQGEQYF. The DNA for the CDR3 is TGTGCCAGCAGTTACCCGCAGGTTTCCCAGGGGGAGCAGTACTTC.

A word on this clonotype: The junction departs from the called germline gene at one end, perhaps through a read error. The chain combines TRBV28 with TRBJ2-3; maybe TRBD2 (5 bases). The germline V gene encodes CDR1 MDHEN and CDR2 SYDVKM. The CDR3 has 18 residues. The CDR3 DNA follows: TGTGCCAGCAGTTTGGCGGAGGTGGTTGTATCCCGAGGAGATACTCAGTATTTT. Its translation: CASSLAEVVVSRGDTQYF.

The rearrangement uses TRBV5-5 and TRBJ1-1; D not certain. Trimming shortened V by 0 bases and J by 4 bases, and 7 bases separated the two germline ends. The CDR3 consists of 13 residues. In germline, CDR1 is SGHKS, CDR2 YYEKEE (reference sequence). This CDR3 is CASSLAGSTEAFF. The CDR3 DNA reads TGTGCCAGCAGCTTGGCGGGTTCCACTGAAGCTTTCTTT.

This clonotype was seen repeatedly, ten times or more. V gene TRBV15 combines with J gene TRBJ2-3, with unresolved D. Germline V gene lookup returns CDR1 LNHNV and CDR2 YYDKDF (reference sequence). The CDR3 has 13 amino acids. The V and J ends lost 0 bases and 4 bases respectively, with 5 bases between them. This CDR3 reads CATSRDRADTQYF. CDR3 bases: TGTGCCACCAGCAGAGATAGAGCAGATACGCAGTATTTT.

The rearrangement links TRBV28 to TRBJ2-5; D unclear. This CDR3 spans 15 amino acids. The ends were cut back, 5 bases at V and 2 bases at J, with 15 bases in the middle. Germline V CDR1 and CDR2: MDHEN, SYDVKM. This CDR3 is CASSKLTGVQETQYF. The DNA of the CDR3 is TGTGCCAGCAGTAAATTAACCGGAGTACAAGAGACCCAGTACTTC.

Regarding this clonotype: This may come from a read error, since a much larger clone is one base off. The V gene is TRBV4-1, the J gene TRBJ2-7, with D unresolved. From germline, CDR1 is MGHRA and CDR2 YSYEKL. V was trimmed by 4 bases and J by 3 bases, leaving 13 bases between them. CDR3 length equals 14 residues. CDR3: CASSLMVNFYEQYF. The CDR3 DNA sequence: TGCGCCAGCAGCCTAATGGTTAACTTCTACGAGCAGTACTTC.

This clonotype was picked up a small number of times. The chain links TRBV12-3 or TRBV12-4 to TRBJ1-2; 9 nucleotides match TRBD1. The CDR3 extends over 14 amino acids. The ends lost 5 bases at V and 4 bases at J; junction bases unmatched: 5. This CDR3 reads CASSEQGAGYGYTF. Written as DNA, the CDR3 is TGTGCCAGCAGTGAACAGGGGGCAGGCTATGGCTACACCTTC.

This clonotype was seen many times. This chain uses TRBV5-4 with TRBJ1-1; D call uncertain. This CDR3 comprises 15 residues. Deletions cut 0 bases from V and 1 base from J, with 10 bases between. Germline-derived CDR1 and CDR2 are SGHNT and YYREEE (reference sequence). The CDR3, as DNA: TGTGCCAGCAGCTTGGGTCCGCAGGCGAACACTGAAGCTTTCTTT. It encodes CASSLGPQANTEAFF.

The chain joins TRBV5-4 to TRBJ2-5; TRBD2 agrees at 9 bases. Germline V lookup: CDR1 SGHNT, CDR2 YYREEE (reference sequence). The CDR3 has 15 residues. The ends lost 4 bases at V and 5 bases at J; junction bases unmatched: 9. CDR3 in DNA: TGTGCCAGCAGCCCCGGGACTAGCAGTTCGGAGACCCAGTACTTC. The encoded protein is CASSPGTSSSETQYF.

Many counts were recorded for this clonotype. The chain combines TRBV15 with TRBJ2-3; D call uncertain. There are 15 residues in the CDR3. Germline V gene sequence: CDR1 LNHNV, CDR2 YYDKDF (reference sequence). Trimming pared 0 bases from V and 4 bases from J, leaving 11 bases between. The CDR3 loop is CATSRDLIEADTQYF. CDR3 coding DNA: TGTGCCACCAGCAGAGATCTTATTGAAGCAGATACGCAGTATTTT.

This clonotype has ten or more counts. V and J are TRBV20-1 and TRBJ1-1; possibly TRBD1 for D (6 bases). This CDR3 contains 14 residues. CDR1 and CDR2 (germline): DFQATT, SNEGSKA (reference sequence). Trimming took 5 bases from V and 0 from J, leaving 13 bases between them. CDR3 nucleotides: TGCAGTGCTTCTGGACAGACCATGAACACTGAAGCTTTCTTT. Translation: CSASGQTMNTEAFF.

At least ten counts were recorded for this clonotype. J is TRBJ1-1 and V is TRBV20-1; TRBD1 is a possible D gene (6 bases). Germline CDR1 and CDR2: DFQATT and SNEGSKA (reference sequence). The CDR3 consists of 14 residues. V was trimmed by 0 bases and J by 6 bases, leaving 14 bases between them. The CDR3 sequence is CSAREQAGVAEAFF. CDR3 sequence (DNA): TGCAGTGCTAGAGAACAGGCAGGGGTGGCTGAAGCTTTCTTT.

As regards this clonotype: Since a much larger clone is just one base distant, this may be a read error. The rearrangement uses TRBV7-2 and TRBJ1-1; D unclear. There are 15 residues in the CDR3. The germline V gene has CDR1 SGHTA and CDR2 FQGNSA. The CDR3 DNA sequence: TGTGCCAGCAGCTTCGGACTGCCCGACGTAACTGAATCTTTCTTT. It specifies CASSFGLPDVTESFF.